This T cell receptor beta chain was captured in a study of T cell repertoires in ileal Crohn's disease. Stated time point: inflamed ileum from the surgical specimen. Eligibility required adulthood, ileal or ileocolonic Crohn's disease and indicated ileocolonic resection. TCRdb's table, derived via immunoSEQ multiplex PCR, lists solely in-frame clones and lacks some. The table lists roughly 3,000 clones, approximately 95% of them singletons. The CDR3 runs 18 residues. Looked up from germline, CDR1 is LGHNA and CDR2 is YSLEER. The ends lost 4 bases at V and 7 bases at J; junction bases unmatched: 17. This receptor was obtained from an adult with Crohn's disease. The source material was ileal tissue. V usage is TRBV4-3 and J usage is TRBJ2-1, with 9 bases that match TRBD2. The CDR3 nucleotides are TGCGCCAGCAGCCTTTTAGGCTTCGGAGCGGGGGGAGGTAATGAGCAGTTCTTC. Its protein product is CASSLLGFGAGGGNEQFF.